This T cell receptor (beta chain) was observed in a study of tissue T cells after allogeneic stem cell transplantation. This clone is large (0.1 to 1%) by share. The target antigen is unknown. Any gene name here is a mouse gene name. The missing CDR3 end, 1 residue past where the read stops, is filled in from the germline J gene. Assay: immunoSEQ multiplex PCR; the TCRdb copy retains only in-frame clones and omits some. The sample holds roughly 9,500 clones; roughly 45% are singletons and the top ten take 6.5% to 9%. The time point: mouse harvest day 7 after allogeneic transplant. Mouse grafts combined 10^7 T-cell-depleted bone marrow cells with 10^6 splenic CD5+ T cells. B6 (H2b) cells into BALB/c (H2d) mice; tissues taken at day 7 or 14. Study-wide results and limits: Anatomically similar tissues had similar TCR repertoires within each patient. Only a limited share of tissue TCRs appeared in blood or spleen. Shared clones across patients were few; motif clustering revealed tissue-specific shared signatures.

Germline V gene data show CDR1 as NNHNN and CDR2 as SYGAGS (reference sequence). The CDR3 is 12 residues long. V lost 7 bases, J lost 0 bases, and 8 bases lay in between. The material sequenced was gut tissue. This receptor was obtained from a female BALB/c mouse given C57BL/6 T cells with graft-versus-host disease after an allogeneic hematopoietic cell transplant. This chain joins TRBV13-2 and TRBJ2-7; TRBD2 is a possible D gene (6 bases). This CDR3 is CASLGSSYEQYF. The part of the CDR3 DNA that was read is TGTGCCAGCCTGGGGAGCTCCTATGAACAGTAC.